Listed below are T cell receptor beta chains from one sample, sequenced in a study of T cell clones after liver transplantation. Data came from immunoSEQ multiplex PCR; TCRdb stores just in-frame clones and leaves some out. The data contain over 50,000 clones, 86% of them singletons. This material consisted of CD8+ T cells from blood, taken 12 months after liver transplant. The receptors derive from a human patient who received a liver transplant. Some T cells may be the graft donor's. The CDR3 runs from the conserved cysteine through the conserved F or W. D genes are given only for firm matches. Clone size appears in some rows only: once, few, many, or a class for an expanded clone.

clone size: NA
V gene: TRBV10-3
J gene: TRBJ1-1
D gene: NA
CDR3 protein: CAIRSGISEAFF
CDR3 DNA: TGTGCCATCAGGAGCGGGATTTCTGAAGCTTTCTTT

clone size: once
V gene: TRBV4-1
J gene: TRBJ2-7
D gene: TRBD1
CDR3 protein: CASSQGTGGTYEQYF
CDR3 DNA: TGCGCCAGCAGCCAAGGGACAGGGGGGACCTACGAGCAGTACTTC

clone size: NA
V gene: TRBV27
J gene: TRBJ2-7
D gene: NA
CDR3 protein: CASSFLTGLNPDEQYF
CDR3 DNA: TGTGCCAGCAGTTTCCTGACGGGACTCAACCCTGACGAGCAGTACTTC

clone size: NA
V gene: TRBV5-1
J gene: TRBJ2-7
D gene: NA
CDR3 protein: CASRTGSAYEQYF
CDR3 DNA: TGCGCCAGCAGAACAGGTAGCGCCTACGAGCAGTACTTC

clone size: NA
V gene: TRBV27
J gene: TRBJ2-1
D gene: TRBD2
CDR3 protein: CASSSSGTSYNEQFF
CDR3 DNA: TGTGCCAGCAGTTCATCCGGGACTAGCTACAATGAGCAGTTCTTC

clone size: NA
V gene: TRBV6-5
J gene: TRBJ2-1
D gene: NA
CDR3 protein: CASSLWPNNEQFF
CDR3 DNA: TGTGCCAGCAGTTTGTGGCCTAACAATGAGCAGTTCTTC

clone size: NA
V gene: TRBV28
J gene: TRBJ1-5
D gene: NA
CDR3 protein: CASSFSPGGLYQPQHF
CDR3 DNA: TGTGCCAGCAGTTTTTCCCCGGGGGGCCTCTATCAGCCCCAGCATTTT

clone size: NA
V gene: TRBV27
J gene: TRBJ1-4
D gene: TRBD1
CDR3 protein: CASSRDRGDEKLFF
CDR3 DNA: TGTGCCAGCAGTCGGGACAGGGGAGACGAAAAACTGTTTTTT

clone size: NA
V gene: TRBV27
J gene: TRBJ1-1
D gene: NA
CDR3 protein: CASSGSGVEAFF
CDR3 DNA: TGTGCCAGCAGTGGATCAGGGGTTGAAGCTTTCTTT

clone size: NA
V gene: TRBV7-9
J gene: TRBJ1-4
D gene: NA
CDR3 protein: CASSLRTDEKLFF
CDR3 DNA: TGTGCCAGCAGCCTGCGGACGGATGAAAAACTGTTTTTT

clone size: NA
V gene: TRBV30
J gene: TRBJ2-7
D gene: NA
CDR3 protein: CAWSVRGSYEQYF
CDR3 DNA: TGTGCCTGGAGTGTACGGGGATCCTACGAGCAGTACTTC

clone size: NA
V gene: TRBV7-9
J gene: TRBJ2-1
D gene: TRBD2
CDR3 protein: CASSGRLAGSYNEQFF
CDR3 DNA: TGTGCCAGCAGCGGGAGACTAGCGGGATCCTACAATGAGCAGTTCTTC

clone size: NA
V gene: TRBV9
J gene: TRBJ2-4
D gene: NA
CDR3 protein: CASSVEGGGAGNIQYF
CDR3 DNA: TGTGCCAGCAGCGTAGAGGGAGGGGGAGCGGGGAACATTCAGTACTTC

clone size: NA
V gene: TRBV5-6
J gene: TRBJ1-2
D gene: TRBD1
CDR3 protein: CASSFWDRDSETF
CDR3 DNA: TGTGCCAGCAGTTTTTGGGACAGGGATTCGGAAACCTTC

clone size: few
V gene: TRBV5-1
J gene: TRBJ2-1
D gene: TRBD2
CDR3 protein: CASSRAGGVFF
CDR3 DNA: TGCGCCAGCAGCCGGGCGGGAGGGGTGTTCTTC

clone size: few
V gene: TRBV9
J gene: TRBJ2-5
D gene: NA
CDR3 protein: CASSVWIGSETQYF
CDR3 DNA: TGTGCCAGCAGCGTATGGATAGGCTCAGAGACCCAGTACTTC

clone size: NA
V gene: TRBV29-1
J gene: TRBJ2-2
D gene: TRBD2
CDR3 protein: CSVVAGGNTGELFF
CDR3 DNA: TGCAGCGTCGTAGCGGGAGGGAACACCGGGGAGCTGTTTTTT

clone size: NA
V gene: TRBV19
J gene: TRBJ1-1
D gene: NA
CDR3 protein: CASSIDLGAPEAFF
CDR3 DNA: TGTGCCAGTAGTATAGATCTTGGGGCTCCTGAAGCTTTCTTT

clone size: NA
V gene: TRBV5-6
J gene: TRBJ1-2
D gene: NA
CDR3 protein: CASRGVGGGGGYTF
CDR3 DNA: TGTGCCAGCAGAGGGGTCGGCGGCGGGGGGGGCTACACCTTC

clone size: NA
V gene: TRBV2
J gene: TRBJ2-7
D gene: NA
CDR3 protein: CASSGWREGTYEQYF
CDR3 DNA: TGTGCCAGCAGTGGTTGGAGGGAAGGAACCTACGAGCAGTACTTC

clone size: NA
V gene: TRBV4-1
J gene: TRBJ1-1
D gene: NA
CDR3 protein: CASSQASENTEAFF
CDR3 DNA: TGCGCCAGCAGCCAAGCTTCGGAGAACACTGAAGCTTTCTTT

clone size: NA
V gene: TRBV27
J gene: TRBJ2-7
D gene: NA
CDR3 protein: CASRLYEQYF
CDR3 DNA: TGTGCCAGCAGACTATACGAGCAGTACTTC

clone size: NA
V gene: TRBV16
J gene: TRBJ2-7
D gene: NA
CDR3 protein: CASSLTVSYEQYF
CDR3 DNA: TGTGCCAGCAGTCTAACTGTATCCTACGAGCAGTACTTC

clone size: NA
V gene: TRBV7-2
J gene: TRBJ2-1
D gene: NA
CDR3 protein: CASSFWVRGAPGSYNEQFF
CDR3 DNA: TGTGCCAGCAGCTTTTGGGTGCGAGGAGCCCCTGGCTCCTACAATGAGCAGTTCTTC

clone size: NA
V gene: TRBV19
J gene: TRBJ1-1
D gene: NA
CDR3 protein: CASSMGTPEAFF
CDR3 DNA: TGTGCCAGTAGTATGGGGACACCCGAAGCTTTCTTT

clone size: NA
V gene: TRBV6-5
J gene: TRBJ1-2
D gene: TRBD1
CDR3 protein: CASSYSGQGDGYTF
CDR3 DNA: TGTGCCAGCAGTTACTCAGGACAGGGGGATGGCTACACCTTC

clone size: NA
V gene: TRBV28
J gene: TRBJ2-3
D gene: TRBD1
CDR3 protein: CASSYRGSTDTQYF
CDR3 DNA: TGTGCCAGCAGTTACAGGGGAAGCACAGATACGCAGTATTTT

clone size: NA
V gene: TRBV7-8
J gene: TRBJ2-7
D gene: NA
CDR3 protein: CASSSTRSGGYEQYF
CDR3 DNA: TGTGCCAGCAGCTCTACCCGATCCGGCGGCTACGAGCAGTACTTC

clone size: NA
V gene: TRBV28
J gene: TRBJ2-1
D gene: NA
CDR3 protein: CASSSVWDRYNEQFF
CDR3 DNA: TGTGCCAGCAGTTCCGTATGGGACCGGTACAATGAGCAGTTCTTC

clone size: NA
V gene: TRBV28
J gene: TRBJ2-2
D gene: NA
CDR3 protein: CASSPAAGWAGELFF
CDR3 DNA: TGTGCCAGCAGTCCCGCGGCAGGGTGGGCCGGGGAGCTGTTTTTT

clone size: NA
V gene: TRBV11-2
J gene: TRBJ2-1
D gene: TRBD1
CDR3 protein: CASSSTGGEAYNEQFF
CDR3 DNA: TGTGCCAGCAGCTCAACAGGGGGCGAGGCCTACAATGAGCAGTTCTTC

clone size: NA
V gene: TRBV5-1
J gene: TRBJ2-2
D gene: NA
CDR3 protein: CASSLAVGAGRRAGELFF
CDR3 DNA: TGCGCCAGCAGCTTGGCCGTGGGGGCAGGGCGCAGGGCCGGGGAGCTGTTTTTT

clone size: NA
V gene: TRBV19
J gene: TRBJ2-7
D gene: NA
CDR3 protein: CASSLTISYEQYF
CDR3 DNA: TGTGCCAGTAGTTTGACTATCTCCTACGAGCAGTACTTC

clone size: NA
V gene: TRBV27
J gene: TRBJ2-7
D gene: NA
CDR3 protein: CASSLSRRGGEQYF
CDR3 DNA: TGTGCCAGCAGTTTATCCCGACGGGGAGGCGAGCAGTACTTC

clone size: NA
V gene: TRBV5-8
J gene: TRBJ2-7
D gene: NA
CDR3 protein: CASSFRESSYEQYF
CDR3 DNA: TGTGCCAGCAGCTTCAGGGAGAGCTCCTACGAGCAGTACTTC

clone size: NA
V gene: TRBV28
J gene: TRBJ1-5
D gene: NA
CDR3 protein: CASSKTGSGQPQHF
CDR3 DNA: TGTGCCAGCAGTAAAACAGGGAGTGGTCAGCCCCAGCATTTT

clone size: NA
V gene: TRBV4-1
J gene: TRBJ1-3
D gene: NA
CDR3 protein: CASSQGADGNTIYF
CDR3 DNA: TGCGCCAGCAGCCAGGGGGCGGACGGAAACACCATATATTTT

clone size: NA
V gene: TRBV5-1
J gene: TRBJ2-1
D gene: NA
CDR3 protein: CASRLDPPHEQFF
CDR3 DNA: TGCGCCAGCAGACTCGACCCCCCCCATGAGCAGTTCTTC

clone size: NA
V gene: TRBV14
J gene: TRBJ2-1
D gene: TRBD2
CDR3 protein: CASSQFSGRRANEQFF
CDR3 DNA: TGTGCCAGCAGCCAATTCAGCGGGAGACGGGCTAATGAGCAGTTCTTC

clone size: once
V gene: TRBV5-1
J gene: TRBJ2-7
D gene: TRBD1
CDR3 protein: CASSLKGGTGTGEQYF
CDR3 DNA: TGCGCCAGCAGCTTAAAGGGAGGGACAGGGACGGGAGAGCAGTACTTC

clone size: NA
V gene: TRBV6-6
J gene: TRBJ1-1
D gene: NA
CDR3 protein: CASSYSHKGWGEAFF
CDR3 DNA: TGTGCCAGCAGTTACTCCCACAAGGGCTGGGGGGAAGCTTTCTTT

clone size: NA
V gene: TRBV6-5
J gene: TRBJ1-2
D gene: NA
CDR3 protein: CASSYSYGDGYTF
CDR3 DNA: TGTGCCAGCAGTTACTCGTACGGGGATGGCTACACCTTC

clone size: NA
V gene: TRBV4-1
J gene: TRBJ2-1
D gene: NA
CDR3 protein: CASSQAGNPYNEQFF
CDR3 DNA: TGCGCCAGCAGCCAAGCGGGGAATCCTTACAATGAGCAGTTCTTC

clone size: few
V gene: TRBV6-1
J gene: TRBJ1-2
D gene: NA
CDR3 protein: CASRIGVGYTF
CDR3 DNA: TGTGCCAGCCGGATTGGAGTTGGCTACACCTTC

clone size: NA
V gene: TRBV4-1
J gene: TRBJ2-7
D gene: NA
CDR3 protein: CASSQDSYEQYF
CDR3 DNA: TGCGCCAGCAGCCAAGATAGTTACGAGCAGTACTTC

clone size: NA
V gene: TRBV19
J gene: TRBJ1-5
D gene: NA
CDR3 protein: CASSTYSHSNQPQHF
CDR3 DNA: TGTGCCAGTAGTACCTACAGTCATAGCAATCAGCCCCAGCATTTT

clone size: NA
V gene: TRBV14
J gene: TRBJ2-7
D gene: TRBD2
CDR3 protein: CASSQVAGGYEQYF
CDR3 DNA: TGTGCCAGCAGCCAAGTCGCGGGGGGATACGAGCAGTACTTC

clone size: once
V gene: TRBV5-1
J gene: TRBJ2-1
D gene: NA
CDR3 protein: CASSPRSGPTYNEQFF
CDR3 DNA: TGCGCCAGCAGCCCAAGGTCGGGACCAACCTACAATGAGCAGTTCTTC

clone size: NA
V gene: TRBV2
J gene: TRBJ2-5
D gene: NA
CDR3 protein: CASRQETQYF
CDR3 DNA: TGTGCCAGCAGGCAAGAGACCCAGTACTTC

clone size: NA
V gene: TRBV4-3
J gene: TRBJ1-2
D gene: NA
CDR3 protein: CASSQDRRTVYGYTF
CDR3 DNA: TGCGCCAGCAGCCAAGATCGGAGGACGGTCTATGGCTACACCTTC

clone size: NA
V gene: TRBV29-1
J gene: TRBJ2-7
D gene: NA
CDR3 protein: CSVVRGPYEQYF
CDR3 DNA: TGCAGCGTTGTACGGGGACCCTACGAGCAGTACTTC

clone size: NA
V gene: TRBV4-1
J gene: TRBJ1-1
D gene: NA
CDR3 protein: CASSQGTNTEAFF
CDR3 DNA: TGCGCCAGCAGCCAAGGGACGAACACTGAAGCTTTCTTT

clone size: NA
V gene: TRBV27
J gene: TRBJ2-7
D gene: NA
CDR3 protein: CASSLSRAHEQYF
CDR3 DNA: TGTGCCAGCAGTTTATCTAGGGCCCACGAGCAGTACTTC

clone size: NA
V gene: TRBV4-1
J gene: TRBJ1-2
D gene: NA
CDR3 protein: CASSQDSNQDWNGYTF
CDR3 DNA: TGCGCCAGCAGCCAAGATTCAAACCAGGATTGGAATGGCTACACCTTC